The T cell receptor beta chain under discussion was sequenced for a study of blood T cell repertoires in COVID-19. For the study at large: The United States, Italy and Spain provided the acute and convalescent COVID-19 samples. In each case, the material was cDNA or gDNA derived from T cells, B-cell-depleted T cells, or PBMCs.

Trimming took 1 base from V and 1 from J; bases not matched to a gene: 13. Germline V CDR1 and CDR2: MDHEN, SYDVKM. The CDR3 runs to 19 residues. Under the authors' procedure: Researchers report that nucleated cell counts were estimated from reference gene primer amplification. Method: immunoSEQ multiplex PCR; TCRdb's copy keeps in-frame clones and lacks some. The DNA was the basis for D and trimming; V, J and clone size are from that table. The top ten clones hold 0.62% of a sample with 180,000 or so clones, about 90% of them seen once. The V call is TRBV28, the J call TRBJ1-5; TRBD1 aligns across 7 bases. What was sequenced was peripheral blood. The TCR was taken from a man aged 50-59 years with acute or convalescent COVID-19. The CDR3 here is CASSLLQGPAIVSNQPQHF. CDR3 in DNA: TGTGCCAGCAGTTTATTACAGGGGCCGGCGATCGTCAGCAATCAGCCCCAGCATTTT.